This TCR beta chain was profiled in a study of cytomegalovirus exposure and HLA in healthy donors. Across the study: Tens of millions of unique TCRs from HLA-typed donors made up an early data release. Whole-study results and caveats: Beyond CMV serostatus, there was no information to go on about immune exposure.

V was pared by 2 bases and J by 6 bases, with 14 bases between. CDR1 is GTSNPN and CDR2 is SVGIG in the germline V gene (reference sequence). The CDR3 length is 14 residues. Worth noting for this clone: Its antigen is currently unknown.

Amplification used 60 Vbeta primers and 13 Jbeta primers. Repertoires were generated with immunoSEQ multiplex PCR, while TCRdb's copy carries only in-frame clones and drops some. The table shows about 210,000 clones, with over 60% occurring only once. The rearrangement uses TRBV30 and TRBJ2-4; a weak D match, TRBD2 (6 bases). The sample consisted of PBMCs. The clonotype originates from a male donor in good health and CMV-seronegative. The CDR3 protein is CAWSQDGGRNIQYF. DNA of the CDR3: TGTGCCTGGAGTCAGGACGGAGGGAGAAACATTCAGTACTTC.